A selection of T cell receptor beta chains follows, all from one sample in a study. Each CDR3 protein is one row after TCRdb ran MiXCR on the RT-PCR reads. The sample has about 680,000 distinct CDR3 sequences, over 12% seen once. Sequencing was carried out using memory CD4+ T cells from blood. The receptors were gathered from a female donor in good health, serving as a healthy control. Both conserved end residues are part of each CDR3. The D gene is left open where the match is weak. The size entry is marked missing in some rows and otherwise reads once, few, many or a size class.

v_gene	abundance	d_gene	j_gene	CDR3aa	CDR3nt
TRBV5-5	many	-	TRBJ2-7	CASSLADTESYEQYF	TGTGCCAGCAGCTTAGCGGACACCGAGTCCTACGAGCAGTACTTC
TRBV20-1	few	-	TRBJ2-1	CSANRVVNEQFF	TGCAGTGCTAACAGGGTAGTCAATGAGCAGTTCTTC
TRBV9	few	-	TRBJ1-2	CASSVPNSNYGYTF	TGTGCCAGCAGCGTACCCAATTCTAACTATGGCTACACCTTC
TRBV20-1	few	-	TRBJ2-1	CSAGKWESYNEQFF	TGCAGTGCCGGAAAATGGGAGTCCTACAATGAGCAGTTCTTC
TRBV20-1	once	-	TRBJ1-2	CSANRGGSGYGYTF	TGCAGTGCCAATCGGGGGGGATCGGGCTATGGCTACACCTTC
TRBV28	-	TRBD1	TRBJ1-5	CASTSTGGSQPQHF	TGTGCCAGCACTTCGACAGGGGGCAGCCAGCCCCAGCATTTT
TRBV29-1	-	-	TRBJ1-5	CSVRAGVSNQPQHF	TGCAGCGTTCGGGCAGGGGTTAGCAATCAGCCCCAGCATTTT
TRBV14	many	TRBD2	TRBJ2-5	CASSLRAGQETQYF	TGTGCCAGCAGCCTCCGAGCGGGGCAAGAGACCCAGTACTTC
TRBV6-5	many	-	TRBJ1-1	CASSPTGRTEAFF	TGTGCCAGCAGTCCGACAGGACGAACTGAAGCTTTCTTT
TRBV27	-	TRBD1	TRBJ2-6	CASRSQGAGGANVLTF	TGTGCCAGCAGGTCACAGGGGGCGGGCGGGGCCAACGTCCTGACTTTC
TRBV5-1	many	-	TRBJ1-2	CASSLTPRAGYTF	TGCGCCAGCAGCTTGACACCGCGCGCGGGCTACACCTTC
TRBV20-1	-	TRBD2	TRBJ2-7	CSARGTSGPYEQYF	TGCAGTGCTCGCGGGACTAGCGGTCCCTACGAGCAGTACTTC
TRBV7-8	-	-	TRBJ2-7	CASSLGDLGKSYEQYF	TGTGCCAGCAGCTTAGGCGATCTGGGCAAGTCCTACGAGCAGTACTTC
TRBV28	-	-	TRBJ1-6	CASSTTEANEPLHF	TGTGCCAGCAGCACTACAGAGGCAAACGAGCCCCTCCACTTT
TRBV4-3	many	-	TRBJ1-4	CASSQEIGQKLFF	TGCGCCAGCAGTCAGGAGATAGGACAAAAACTGTTTTTT
TRBV18	few	-	TRBJ1-4	CASSWAGDGEKLFF	TGTGCCAGCTCATGGGCAGGGGACGGTGAAAAACTGTTTTTT
TRBV19	-	-	TRBJ2-7	CASSTYVGVQYF	TGTGCCAGTAGTACCTACGTGGGGGTGCAGTACTTC
TRBV27	-	TRBD1	TRBJ1-4	CASSPLVPYRGPEDEKLFF	TGTGCCAGCAGCCCTTTAGTCCCATACAGGGGGCCGGAGGATGAAAAACTGTTTTTT
TRBV6-5	-	TRBD2	TRBJ2-7	CASSYYPSSGRGREQYF	TGTGCCAGCAGTTACTACCCTTCTAGCGGGAGAGGACGGGAGCAGTACTTC
TRBV7-2	many	TRBD2	TRBJ2-3	CASSLAGREGTDTQYF	TGTGCCAGCAGCTTAGCAGGGCGGGAGGGGACAGATACGCAGTATTTT
TRBV6-5	many	-	TRBJ2-7	CASRTGGLEKDEQYF	TGTGCCAGCAGGACTGGGGGTTTGGAAAAGGACGAGCAGTACTTC
TRBV4-3	many	TRBD2	TRBJ2-1	CASSWLAGAEQFF	TGCGCCAGCAGCTGGCTAGCGGGGGCTGAGCAGTTCTTC
TRBV9	many	-	TRBJ2-7	CASSSRPDAYEQYF	TGTGCCAGCAGCTCCAGACCGGATGCCTACGAGCAGTACTTC
TRBV7-2	few	-	TRBJ2-5	CASRINPEETQYF	TGTGCCAGCAGAATAAATCCGGAAGAGACCCAGTACTTC
TRBV28	-	-	TRBJ2-7	CASSLPQAKSYEQYF	TGTGCCAGCAGTTTACCGCAGGCGAAATCCTACGAGCAGTACTTC
TRBV5-1	-	TRBD1	TRBJ1-6	CASREGQGFSPLHF	TGCGCCAGCAGAGAGGGACAGGGGTTTTCACCCCTCCACTTT
TRBV5-1	-	-	TRBJ1-1	CASSLGFRGFTEAFF	TGCGCCAGCAGCTTGGGGTTCAGGGGTTTCACTGAAGCTTTCTTT
TRBV9	many	-	TRBJ1-5	CASSVGPGNQPQHF	TGTGCCAGCAGCGTCGGGCCCGGCAATCAGCCCCAGCATTTT
TRBV3-1	few	-	TRBJ1-3	CASSQSDRGSGNTIYF	TGTGCCAGCAGCCAAAGTGACAGAGGCTCTGGAAACACCATATATTTT
TRBV6-6	-	-	TRBJ1-1	CASSYSVGDTEAFF	TGTGCCAGCAGTTACTCGGTTGGGGACACTGAAGCTTTCTTT
TRBV15	-	-	TRBJ1-5	CATSRDHGAGDQPQHF	TGTGCCACCAGCAGAGATCATGGGGCAGGGGATCAGCCCCAGCATTTT
TRBV28	-	-	TRBJ1-6	CASSTTGRQRPSSYNSPLHF	TGTGCCAGCAGTACCACAGGGAGGCAGCGCCCGAGCTCCTATAATTCACCCCTCCACTTT
TRBV18	-	TRBD2	TRBJ2-7	CASSIRGLEEQYF	TGTGCCAGCTCCATCAGGGGACTAGAGGAGCAGTACTTC